Following are 8 T cell receptor beta chains from one sample sequenced in a study of OX40 agonist ivuxolimab in advanced cancers. Only in-frame clones appear in the TCRdb table, and some are missing; sequencing was by immunoSEQ multiplex PCR. This table has under 100,000 clones, approximately 84% appearing once. The sample in question was CD4+ or CD8+ T cells sorted from blood, obtained in a trial of the OX40 agonist ivuxolimab. Receptor source: an adult with an advanced solid tumor such as melanoma, head and neck, liver or kidney cancer.

Regarding this clone: Its ends do not fully match the called genes, so a read error is possible. The V gene is TRBV7-7, the J gene TRBJ2-5; D unclear. CDR1 and CDR2 from the germline V gene are SSHAT and FNYEAQ (reference sequence). This CDR3 region has 15 residues. The DNA for the CDR3 is TGTGCTAGCAGCTTACCGTCGGCCGGTGGGGAGACCCAGTACTTC. Protein: CASSLPSAGGETQYF.

V gene TRBV9 combines with J gene TRBJ2-7; 9 bases agree with TRBD2. CDR3 size: 17 residues. Germline CDR1 and CDR2: SGDLS and YYNGEE. Trimming removed 4 bases from V and 2 bases from J; junction bases left unmatched: 13. As DNA, the CDR3 is TGTGCCAGCAGCCAGGGACTAGCCACCTCGGTCGCCTACGAGCAGTACTTC. The encoded protein is CASSQGLATSVAYEQYF.

The V and J genes are TRBV9 and TRBJ2-5, with TRBD1 matching 7 bases. This CDR3 comprises 16 residues. Germline V gene data show CDR1 as SGDLS and CDR2 as YYNGEE. V lost 4 bases to trimming and J lost 2 bases; unmatched junction nucleotides: 11. The CDR3 DNA reads TGTGCCAGCAGCAAACAGAGGACAGGCAAACAAGAGACCCAGTACTTC. Translated: CASSKQRTGKQETQYF.

V and J are TRBV2 and TRBJ2-1; TRBD1 matches at 10 bases. CDR1 and CDR2 from the germline V gene are SNHLY and FYNNEI. J lost 2 bases, V lost 6 bases, and 4 bases had no gene match. CDR3 size: 15 residues. The CDR3 DNA is TGTGCCAGCAGGAGACAGGGGGCCCCCTACAATGAGCAGTTCTTC. Its translation is CASRRQGAPYNEQFF. The entire variable domain, with the rest obtained from reference TRBV2 and TRBJ2-1, is as follows: EPEVTQTPSHQVTQMGQEVILRCVPISNHLYFYWYRQILGQKVEFLVSFYNNEISEKSEIFDDQFSVERPDGSNFTLKIRSTKLEDSAMYFCASRRQGAPYNEQFFGPGTRLTVL.

The CDR3 DNA reads as TGTGCCAGTAGTATAGGAGTCCAAGAGACCCAGTACTTC. Translation: CASSIGVQETQYF. V is TRBV19 and J is TRBJ2-5; D is undetermined. Germline V lookup: CDR1 LNHDA, CDR2 SQIVND (reference sequence). The V gene lost 1 base and the J gene lost 1 base, with 4 bases spanning the gap. CDR3 length: 13 residues.

The sample holds a few counts of this clone. The chain carries TRBV9 and TRBJ1-2; tentative D call: TRBD1 (6 bases). The CDR3 loop spans 14 amino acids. V was pared by 4 bases and J by 3 bases, with 13 bases between. Germline lookup yields CDR1 SGDLS and CDR2 YYNGEE. The CDR3 nucleotides read TGTGCCAGCAGCAGAGAGGGGGTTTACTATGGCTACACCTTC. Its translation is CASSREGVYYGYTF. Full variable domain (remainder filled in from reference TRBV9 and TRBJ1-2): DSGVTQTPKHLITATGQRVTLRCSPRSGDLSVYWYQQSLDQGLQFLIQYYNGEERAKGNILERFSAQQFPDLHSELNLSSLELGDSALYFCASSREGVYYGYTFGSGTRLTVV.

This chain connects TRBV18 to TRBJ1-4, with TRBD1 matching 10 bases. This CDR3 region has 15 residues. Looked up from germline, CDR1 is KGHSH and CDR2 is LQKENI. V shed 6 bases, J shed 6 bases, and the junction held 7 bases outside the gene matches. The CDR3, as DNA: TGTGCCAGCTCTCCGGGACAGGGGTTTGATGAAAAACTGTTTTTT. Translating it yields CASSPGQGFDEKLFF.

This clone was recorded only once. The chain couples TRBV5-6 to TRBJ1-4; tentatively, D is TRBD1 (5 bases). This CDR3 spans 13 amino acids. Trimming left V 4 bases short and J 5 bases short, with 9 bases between. Germline V gene lookup returns CDR1 SGHDT and CDR2 YYEEEE. The CDR3 reads CASSAGLNEKLFF. The DNA for the CDR3 is TGTGCCAGCAGCGCGGGGCTCAATGAAAAACTGTTTTTT.